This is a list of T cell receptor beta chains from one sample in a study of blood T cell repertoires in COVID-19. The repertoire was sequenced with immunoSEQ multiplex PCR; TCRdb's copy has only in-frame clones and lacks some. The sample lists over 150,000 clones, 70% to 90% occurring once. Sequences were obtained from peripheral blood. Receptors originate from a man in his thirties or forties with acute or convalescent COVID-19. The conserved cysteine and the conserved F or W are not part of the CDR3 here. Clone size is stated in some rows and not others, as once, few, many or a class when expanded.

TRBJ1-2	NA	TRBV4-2	ASSQDVVREDGYT
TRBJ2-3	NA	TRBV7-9	ASSLDSGVRDTQY
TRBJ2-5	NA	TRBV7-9	ASSISTGEETQY
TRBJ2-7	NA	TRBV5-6	ASSPPTPGAYEQY
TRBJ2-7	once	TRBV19	ASSIGSSHYEQY
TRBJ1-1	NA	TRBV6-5	ASSLGTLEAF
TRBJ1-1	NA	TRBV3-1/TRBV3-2	ASSQDLVVGTGTEAF
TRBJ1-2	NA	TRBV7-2	ASSSSGGGYGYT
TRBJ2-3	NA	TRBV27	ASSPSGRAGTQY
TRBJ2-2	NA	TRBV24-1	ATSEPGTANTGELF
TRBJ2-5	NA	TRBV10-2	AGWTSGRGGQETQY
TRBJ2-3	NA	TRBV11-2	ASSLEGARVLDTQY
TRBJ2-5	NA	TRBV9	ASSVGLGRETQY
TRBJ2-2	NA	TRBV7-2	ASSLAGHLGELF
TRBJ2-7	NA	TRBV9	ASSGTTVGYEQY
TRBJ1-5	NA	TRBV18	ASSLVVNSNQPQH
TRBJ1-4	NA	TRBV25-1	ASSRGLVEKLF
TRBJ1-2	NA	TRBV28	ASSVGGHGYT
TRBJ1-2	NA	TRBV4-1	ASSQVQGYGYT